Below, 9 T cell receptor beta chains from the same sample are listed, as sequenced in a study of PD-1 blockade in classical Hodgkin lymphoma. The assay was immunoSEQ multiplex PCR, and TCRdb's table has in-frame clones only and misses some. This sample has under 25,000 clones, with approximately 80% found just once. Time point reported: cycle 4 day 1 (C4D1), after six to seven weeks of nivolumab. Every patient had relapsed following autologous stem cell transplantation, and cohorts differed in brentuximab vedotin exposure. Specimen: peripheral blood mononuclear cells (PBMCs), collected before the fourth cycle of nivolumab. These receptors originate from a human donor with classical Hodgkin lymphoma.

The rearrangement links TRBV11-2 to TRBJ2-7; TRBD1 might be the D (5 bases). From germline, CDR1 is SGHAT and CDR2 FQNNGV. Trimming took 1 base from V and 4 from J, leaving 14 bases between them. The CDR3 consists of 15 residues. The CDR3 nucleotides read TGTGCCAGCAGCTTAGCGGAGACAGCAGCTTACGAGCAGTACTTC. This codes for CASSLAETAAYEQYF.

J is TRBJ1-1 and V is TRBV30; no reliable D call. The CDR3 runs 12 residues. Germline CDR1 reads GTSNPN; CDR2 reads SVGIG (reference sequence). V shed 4 bases and J shed 7 bases, with 13 bases lying between them. The DNA for the CDR3 is TGTGCCTGGACCCGCCTGAGAGATGAAGCTTTCTTT. Translation gives CAWTRLRDEAFF.

The chain is built from TRBV6-5 and TRBJ2-5, with 12 bases that match TRBD2. Germline loops: CDR1 MNHEY, CDR2 SVGAGI. With 6 bases clipped from V and 2 bases from J, the junction kept 4 bases outside the gene matches. The CDR3 loop spans 15 amino acids. The CDR3 region is CASRLAGGPQETQYF. CDR3 coding DNA: TGTGCCAGCAGGCTAGCGGGGGGGCCTCAAGAGACCCAGTACTTC.

This chain connects TRBV14 to TRBJ1-1; weak D call: TRBD1 (5 bases). Germline CDR1 reads SGHDN; CDR2 reads FVKESK. V lost 1 base, J lost 3 bases, and 6 bases lay in between. The CDR3 has 13 residues. The CDR3 DNA sequence: TGTGCCAGCAGCCAAGGGGACTACACTGAAGCTTTCTTT. Translated, it gives CASSQGDYTEAFF.

V gene TRBV6-1 combines with J gene TRBJ2-1, with D unresolved. Between the trimmed V and J ends, which lost 3 bases and 9 bases, there was a span of 12 bases. CDR1 and CDR2 from the germline V gene are MNHNS and SASEGT. The CDR3 extends over 13 amino acids. The chain's CDR3 is CASSDLGYGEQFF. CDR3 DNA sequence: TGTGCCAGCAGTGATCTCGGCTACGGTGAGCAGTTCTTC.

The rearrangement links TRBV7-8 to TRBJ2-7, with TRBD1 as a possible D gene (5 bases). The V and J ends lost 6 bases and 2 bases respectively, with 8 bases between them. Germline V gives CDR1 SGHVS, CDR2 FQNEAQ. The CDR3 length is 12 residues. For the CDR3, the DNA is TGTGCCAGCAGTATCAGGGCCTACGAGCAGTACTTC. Translation: CASSIRAYEQYF.

V gene TRBV5-1 combines with J gene TRBJ1-4, with 11 nucleotides matching TRBD1. V trimming: 7 bases; J trimming: 4 bases; junction bases outside the gene matches: 3. The CDR3 runs 14 residues. Germline CDR1 is SGHRS and CDR2 is YFSETQ. This CDR3 is CASGQGALNEKLFF. The CDR3 bases are TGCGCCAGCGGACAGGGGGCTCTTAATGAAAAACTGTTTTTT. The variable domain in full, completed from reference TRBV5-1 and TRBJ1-4, reads KAGVTQTPRYLIKTRGQQVTLSCSPISGHRSVSWYQQTPGQGLQFLFEYFSETQRNKGNFPGRFSGRQFSNSRSEMNVSTLELGDSALYLCASGQGALNEKLFFGSGTQLSVL.

The chain combines TRBV6-6 with TRBJ2-2; D may be TRBD2 (5 bases). Per the germline V gene, CDR1 is MNHNY and CDR2 is SVGAGI (reference sequence). V lost 0 bases, J lost 7 bases, and 15 bases lay in between. The CDR3 totals 16 residues. CDR3 in DNA: TGTGCCAGCAGTTACTCTTCGGGGAATAGACACGGGGAGCTGTTTTTT. Protein product: CASSYSSGNRHGELFF.

As regards this clone: The junction and the germline gene differ at one end; a read error may be behind it. This chain joins TRBV29-1 and TRBJ2-7; D gene unclear. CDR3 size: 10 residues. The germline CDR1 and CDR2 sequences are SQVTM and ANQGSEA. The CDR3 DNA sequence: TGCAGCGTTGAAGTTGGTACAGCCCACTTC. Translation: CSVEVGTAHF.